The 9 T cell receptor beta chains presented below share a single source sample, sequenced in a study of radiotherapy plus CTLA-4 blockade in lung cancer. Profiled with immunoSEQ multiplex PCR; TCRdb holds only in-frame clones, not every one. The repertoire holds just over 60,000 clones, with approximately 80% as singletons. The starting material was peripheral blood, obtained from a patient treated with radiotherapy plus ipilimumab. The receptors here all came from a human donor with non-small cell lung cancer who had a complete response to radiotherapy plus ipilimumab.

The chain combines TRBV9 with TRBJ1-4; no clear D. The V end was cut by 0 bases, the J end by 6 bases, with 12 bases between. Germline V lookup: CDR1 SGDLS, CDR2 YYNGEE. The CDR3 contains 15 residues. CDR3: CASSVGLSSDEKLFF. The CDR3 DNA reads as TGTGCCAGCAGCGTAGGCCTAAGCTCGGATGAAAAACTGTTTTTT.

This chain connects TRBV27 to TRBJ2-3, with 7 nucleotides matching TRBD1. With V trimmed by 5 bases and J by 0 bases, 11 bases remained unmatched. This CDR3 has 17 amino acids. The germline gives CDR1 MNHEY, CDR2 SMNVEV (reference sequence). This CDR3 is CASSRIQGRTSTDTQYF. The CDR3 DNA follows: TGTGCCAGCAGTCGAATACAGGGGCGAACTAGCACAGATACGCAGTATTTT.

The CDR3 region is CASSSPRTGASAGNSAFF. CDR3 bases: TGCGCCAGCAGCTCCCCCCGGACAGGGGCGTCGGCGGGGAATTCGGCTTTCTTT. The chain recombines TRBV5-1 with TRBJ1-1; the match to TRBD1 covers 9 bases. Germline V CDR1 and CDR2: SGHRS, YFSETQ. The trim removed 3 bases at V and 11 bases at J, leaving 23 bases unmatched. The CDR3 contains 18 residues.

This clone was seen a single time. J is TRBJ2-4 and V is TRBV11-2; D may be TRBD1 (5 bases). From germline, CDR1 is SGHAT and CDR2 FQNNGV. Trimming stripped 5 bases from V and 3 bases from J, with 20 bases between. The CDR3 spans 17 residues. The CDR3 nucleotides read TGTGCCAGCAGCCTAATGGGGCGAACCGACCTCAAAAACATTCAGTACTTC. Translating it yields CASSLMGRTDLKNIQYF.

This clone was observed once. The genes are TRBV11-2 and TRBJ2-3, with 8 bases identical to TRBD2. Trimming took 5 bases from V and 3 from J; bases not matched to a gene: 4. The CDR3 loop spans 14 amino acids. CDR1 is SGHAT, CDR2 FQNNGV, per germline. CDR3 region: CASSPLAGTDTQYF. The CDR3 DNA reads as TGTGCCAGCAGCCCCCTAGCGGGTACAGATACGCAGTATTTT.

This clone was seen more than once but under ten times. This chain joins TRBV15 and TRBJ2-1; perhaps TRBD1 as D (6 bases). CDR1 and CDR2 from the germline V gene are LNHNV and YYDKDF (reference sequence). Deletions cut 0 bases from V and 4 bases from J, with 19 bases between. The CDR3 extends over 18 amino acids. The CDR3 nucleotides read TGTGCCACCAGCAGAGATTTTTCAGGGGACACAAGTTACAATGAGCAGTTCTTC. It specifies CATSRDFSGDTSYNEQFF.

This clone appeared a single time. This chain connects TRBV7-9 to TRBJ2-6; D gene unclear. This CDR3 spans 16 amino acids. Between the trimmed V and J ends, which lost 2 bases and 6 bases, there was a span of 14 bases. Per the germline V gene, CDR1 is SEHNR and CDR2 is FQNEAQ (reference sequence). The CDR3 DNA reads TGTGCCAGCAGCTTACAAGGGCCGCCGGCGGCCAACGTCCTGACTTTC. It translates to CASSLQGPPAANVLTF. Together with reference TRBV7-9 and TRBJ2-6, the CDR3 gives the full variable domain: DTGVSQNPRHKITKRGQNVTFRCDPISEHNRLYWYRQTLGQGPEFLTYFQNEAQLEKSRLLSDRFSAERPKGSFSTLEIQRTEQGDSAMYLCASSLQGPPAANVLTFGAGSRLTVL.

The genes are TRBV27 and TRBJ1-3; tentative D call: TRBD1 (6 bases). Trimming stripped 5 bases from V and 4 bases from J, with 12 bases between. Germline CDR1 reads MNHEY; CDR2 reads SMNVEV (reference sequence). The CDR3 consists of 14 residues. CDR3 amino acids: CASSPLDRGNTIYF. The CDR3 DNA sequence: TGTGCCAGCAGTCCCCTCGACAGGGGAAACACCATATATTTT.

The chain uses TRBV5-1 and TRBJ2-1; D ambiguous. V was shortened by 4 bases and J by 0 bases, with 14 bases between the two germline ends. Germline CDR1 is SGHRS and CDR2 is YFSETQ. This CDR3 is built from 16 residues. CDR3 DNA sequence: TGCGCCAGCAGCACTGCTGACGGCCACTCCTACAATGAGCAGTTCTTC. It codes for CASSTADGHSYNEQFF.